This T cell receptor beta chain originates from a study of CD8 T cells in Susac syndrome (dated by TCRdb to 2018 to 2020). Some background on the complete study: The study used repertoire sequencing to test whether antigen drove CD8+ T cell activation and differentiation in Susac syndrome. Clonality of the CD8+ T cell repertoire was compared between about a dozen healthy donors, approximately 14 Susac syndrome patients and roughly 15 multiple sclerosis patients. Points the paper makes about the study in general: The study acknowledged that relatively few individuals were included in the TCR sequencing and HLA analysis.

The germline V gene specifies SGDLS as CDR1 and YYNGEE as CDR2. At the junction V is shortened by 0 bases and J by 4 bases; bases outside the gene matches: 4. The CDR3 numbers 15 residues from cysteine through phenylalanine. The CDR3 DNA has 45 bases and is translated from base 1. With regard to this clonotype: There is no known antigen for this receptor. Base-call qualities are not available, and no considerably larger clone is one nucleotide away.

High-throughput TCR beta sequencing profiled peripheral blood CD8+ and CD4+ T cells from healthy donors, Susac syndrome patients and multiple sclerosis patients. Treatment-naive patients with stable or active relapsing-remitting disease fulfilling revised McDonald criteria were used as multiple sclerosis controls. Bulk CD8+ and CD4+ T cells were purified by magnetic negative isolation, while CD8+ TEMRA cells were enriched using FACS. Blood was drawn into EDTA tubes, processed within 24 hours, and PBMCs were isolated by density gradient centrifugation. PBMCs intended for TCR sequencing were cryopreserved in liquid nitrogen and were subsequently thawed in a 37 degrees C water bath. A purity of at least 90% was achieved for sorted or isolated CD4+, CD8+ and CD8+ TEMRA cells. RNA was extracted using the RNeasy kit, and about 0.45 to 1 microgram was reverse transcribed with random hexamers. The immunoSEQ multiplex PCR assay, covering 54 Vbeta and 13 Jbeta segments, was used to amplify TCR beta CDR3 regions. To correct PCR amplification bias, a synthetic template baseline was used for both primer optimization and computational correction. The study's own analysis went as follows. Reads were annotated to V, D and J genes per IMGT and analyzed with immunoSEQ Analyzer, keeping only productive sequences. Clonality was calculated as one minus the Shannon entropy normalized by log2 of the number of productive unique sequences. For each patient and control, public and private clones were evaluated among the 100 most prevalent clones. Clones were defined as Susac-specific if absent from the healthy and MS cohorts, from more than 900 published viral clones and from other ImmuneACCESS disease sequences. The public reads were run again by TCRdb, first through fastp at Q25 and then through MiXCR, and only productive beta chains were kept. All rows with the same CDR3 protein become a single entry with the most common DNA and genes. TCRdb's processing, not the authors', yielded these V and J calls. The sample records about 52,000 distinct CDR3 sequences, 93% of which are singletons. The ten top clones hold less than 0.55% of the sample.

Sequences were obtained from CD8+ T cells from PBMCs. This clonotype was obtained from a human donor with multiple sclerosis. The chain is made from TRBV9 and TRBJ2-3, and 8 bases in between align with TRBD2. The sequenced DNA: TGTGCCAGCAGCGTAGCGGGGGGGCCCCCAGATACGCAGTATTTT. The encoded protein is CASSVAGGPPDTQYF.